This passage covers 20 T cell receptor beta chains from one sample sequenced in a study of blood T cell repertoires in COVID-19. The assay was immunoSEQ multiplex PCR, and TCRdb's table has in-frame clones only and misses some. The table lists tens of thousands of clones, roughly three quarters of them singletons. Sequencing used peripheral blood. These TCRs come from a man aged 65 to 85 with acute or convalescent COVID-19.

The chain carries TRBV9 and TRBJ2-3; tentative D call: TRBD1 (6 bases). V was shortened by 0 bases and J by 5 bases, with 10 bases between the two germline ends. Germline CDR1 SGDLS, CDR2 YYNGEE. The CDR3 is 14 residues long. Here the CDR3 reads CASSVGIGGDTQYF. The CDR3 coding sequence is TGTGCCAGCAGCGTAGGTATAGGGGGAGATACGCAGTATTTT.

This clone was seen more than once but under ten times. The rearrangement uses TRBV7-9 and TRBJ2-7; 7 bases agree with TRBD2. Germline assignment: CDR1 SEHNR and CDR2 FQNEAQ (reference sequence). V lost 1 base to trimming and J lost 0 bases; unmatched junction nucleotides: 6. This CDR3 has 16 amino acids. CDR3 nucleotide sequence: TGTGCCAGCAGCTTAGGGGGACTATATAGCTCCTACGAGCAGTACTTC. Its translation is CASSLGGLYSSYEQYF.

This clone showed up just a few times. The chain uses TRBV4-1 and TRBJ1-2, with D possibly being TRBD1 (5 bases). Germline V gene data show CDR1 as MGHRA and CDR2 as YSYEKL. V was clipped by 1 base and J by 3 bases, with 15 bases between them. This CDR3 has 16 residues. The CDR3: CASSQGPGGEDYGYTF. CDR3 sequence (DNA): TGCGCCAGCAGCCAAGGTCCGGGAGGGGAGGACTATGGCTACACCTTC.

This clone was counted many times. The V and J genes are TRBV19 and TRBJ2-7; the match to TRBD2 covers 12 bases. This CDR3 has 14 residues. Germline-derived CDR1 and CDR2 are LNHDA and SQIVND (reference sequence). Losses at the gene ends were 5 bases for V and 6 bases for J; bases not matched to a gene: 5. The CDR3 region has the DNA TGTGCCAGTAGTCCGACTAGCGGGGGCTCCGAGCAGTACTTC. Translating it yields CASSPTSGGSEQYF.

V usage is TRBV15 and J usage is TRBJ2-7; 8 positions match TRBD1. V shed 3 bases and J 7 bases; nucleotides not matched to a gene: 5. CDR3 length: 13 amino acids. Germline V CDR1 and CDR2: LNHNV, YYDKDF (reference sequence). Here the CDR3 DNA reads TGTGCCACCAGCAGGGGACAGGTGAGAGAGCAGTACTTC. Its protein product is CATSRGQVREQYF.

The chain combines TRBV7-9 with TRBJ2-5; the D gene is possibly TRBD1 (6 bases). Trimming shortened V by 2 bases and J by 2 bases, and 15 bases separated the two germline ends. Looked up from germline, CDR1 is SEHNR and CDR2 is FQNEAQ (reference sequence). This CDR3 has 16 residues. CDR3 DNA sequence: TGTGCCAGCAGCTTAACTGGACAGAGGCTTCAAGAGACCCAGTACTTC. The encoded protein is CASSLTGQRLQETQYF.

The chain recombines TRBV27 with TRBJ2-3; TRBD1 agrees at 7 bases. CDR3 length equals 15 residues. Germline CDR1 MNHEY, CDR2 SMNVEV (reference sequence). V trimming: 6 bases; J trimming: 4 bases; junction bases outside the gene matches: 10. The CDR3 sequence: CASRLGTAEPDTQYF. Written as DNA, the CDR3 is TGTGCCAGCAGATTAGGGACAGCCGAACCAGATACGCAGTATTTT.

This chain links TRBV24-1 with TRBJ2-2; 8 bases agree with TRBD1. The CDR3 has 16 residues. The trim removed 4 bases at V and 3 bases at J, leaving 6 bases unmatched. Germline-derived CDR1 and CDR2 are KGHDR and SFDVKD. The CDR3 bases are TGTGCCACCAGTGACCTTGGGACAGGTTACACCGGGGAGCTGTTTTTT. Translating gives CATSDLGTGYTGELFF.

V is TRBV9 and J is TRBJ2-3, with no clear D. Germline loops: CDR1 SGDLS, CDR2 YYNGEE. The V end lost 1 base, the J end lost 4 bases, and 7 bases lay between the germline ends. CDR3 size: 13 residues. The CDR3 sequence is CASSVSHPDTQYF. CDR3 nucleotides: TGTGCCAGCAGCGTATCCCATCCAGATACGCAGTATTTT.

V gene TRBV21-1 combines with J gene TRBJ2-3; the table's D call TRBD2 went unverified against the DNA. TRBV21-1 is a pseudogene. This CDR3 has 17 residues. The CDR3 spells CASRTRGKALRTDTQYF. The CDR3 DNA is TGTGCCAGCAGGACACGAGGGAAGGCCCTCCGGACAGATACGCAGTATTTT.

This chain joins TRBV5-6 and TRBJ1-2; D ambiguous. Between the trimmed V and J ends, which lost 3 bases and 8 bases, there was a span of 14 bases. Germline lookup yields CDR1 SGHDT and CDR2 YYEEEE. This CDR3 is 13 amino acids long. The CDR3 loop reads CASSYTAEGGYTF. The CDR3 bases are TGTGCCAGCAGCTATACGGCCGAGGGAGGCTACACCTTC.

This chain joins TRBV2 and TRBJ2-3, with TRBD2 matching over 13 bases. The CDR3 covers 16 residues. Losses at the gene ends were 4 bases for V and 1 base for J; bases not matched to a gene: 2. CDR1 is SNHLY, CDR2 FYNNEI, per germline. CDR3 coding DNA: TGTGCCAGCAGTGTCGGACTAGCGGGGGGCACAGATACGCAGTATTTT. This translates into CASSVGLAGGTDTQYF.

In this sample, this clone turned up a few times. Here the CDR3 reads CASSQGTRIGNTIYF. The CDR3 bases are TGTGCCAGCAGCCAGGGCACCCGCATTGGAAACACCATATATTTT. V gene TRBV5-6 combines with J gene TRBJ1-3; maybe TRBD1 (5 bases). The CDR3 extends over 15 amino acids. Germline CDR1 is SGHDT and CDR2 is YYEEEE. V was trimmed by 4 bases and J by 3 bases, leaving 14 bases between them.

V is TRBV5-5 and J is TRBJ2-1, with 10 bases fitting TRBD2. Germline CDR1 and CDR2: SGHKS and YYEKEE (reference sequence). Trimming cost V 3 bases and J 7 bases; bases outside gene matches: 10. The CDR3 has 16 amino acids. As DNA, the CDR3 is TGTGCCAGCAGCTCTGGGGCGGGACTAGCGATTAATGAGCAGTTCTTC. Translating it yields CASSSGAGLAINEQFF.

The chain links TRBV13 to TRBJ1-1; D is ambiguous. This CDR3 region has 14 residues. From germline, CDR1 is PRHDT and CDR2 FYEKMQ (reference sequence). Trimming took off 2 bases at V and 5 bases at J, with 12 bases between the two ends. CDR3 nucleotides: TGTGCCAGCAGCTTAACGACCAGAGGGACTGAAGCTTTCTTT. As protein: CASSLTTRGTEAFF.

With respect to this clone: Other DNA variants within this sample encode the same CDR3. This chain links TRBV7-3 with TRBJ1-6; D might be TRBD1 (6 bases). The CDR3 loop spans 14 amino acids. The germline V gene has CDR1 SGHTA and CDR2 FQGTGA. The ends were cut back, 2 bases at V and 8 bases at J, with 10 bases in the middle. In DNA form, the CDR3 reads TGTGCCAGCAGCTTAGCAGGGGACGATTCACCCCTCCACTTT. It translates to CASSLAGDDSPLHF.

The genes are TRBV10-3 and TRBJ2-3; the D gene is possibly TRBD2 (7 bases). Trimming took off 6 bases at V and 5 bases at J, with 24 bases between the two ends. This CDR3 has 17 amino acids. Germline CDR1 and CDR2: ENHRY and SYGVKD. The CDR3 bases are TGTGCCATCAGGAGGGAGTTGGGAGGGGGGCCGGGAGATACGCAGTATTTT. Translated, it gives CAIRRELGGGPGDTQYF.

The chain employs TRBV30 and TRBJ1-5; 8 bases are a match to TRBD1. After removal of 6 bases from V and 6 bases from J, the junction contained 4 bases not matched to a gene. The CDR3 has 12 residues. Germline V CDR1 and CDR2: GTSNPN, SVGIG (reference sequence). The CDR3 here is CACDDRGQPQHF. In DNA, the CDR3 is TGTGCCTGTGACGACAGGGGTCAGCCCCAGCATTTT.

The chain is built from TRBV28 and TRBJ1-5; D is possibly TRBD1 (5 bases). V dropped 1 base and J dropped 0 bases, with 19 bases sitting between them. Germline V gives CDR1 MDHEN, CDR2 SYDVKM. The CDR3 extends over 19 amino acids. CDR3 DNA sequence: TGTGCCAGCAGTTTATCAGCGGGACGGACGGGCTATAGCAATCAGCCCCAGCATTTT. It yields the protein CASSLSAGRTGYSNQPQHF.

This rearrangement joins TRBV12-3 or TRBV12-4 to TRBJ2-7, with D maybe TRBD1 (6 bases). V lost 5 bases and J lost 2, with 10 bases in between. This CDR3 has 13 residues. The CDR3 here is CASSRQATYEQYF. The CDR3 DNA sequence: TGTGCCAGCAGTAGACAGGCCACCTACGAGCAGTACTTC.